This TCR beta chain comes out of a study of cytomegalovirus exposure and HLA in healthy donors. Study-wide findings and caveats: Follow-up analysis later connected one missense variant in DCLRE1C with trimming of TCR beta V- and J-genes. Prediction of most subjects' HLA-A and HLA-B alleles by TCR beta sequences was reportedly accurate.

The PCR employed 60 Vbeta primers together with 13 Jbeta primers. TCRdb's table, derived via immunoSEQ multiplex PCR, lists solely in-frame clones and lacks some. There are almost 200,000 clones in the sample; about 82% occur only once, and less than 2.5% lies in the top ten. Of note for this clone: What it binds is not known.

The CDR3 has 16 residues. CDR1 and CDR2 (germline): SGHRS, YFSETQ. The V segment lost 4 bases and the J segment 0 bases; nucleotides outside the gene matches: 6. The receptor was isolated from a woman in her forties or fifties in good health and CMV-seronegative. J is TRBJ2-2 and V is TRBV5-1; 7 nucleotides line up with TRBD1. Sequenced: PBMCs. The CDR3 DNA reads TGCGCCAGCAGCCTAACGACAGGGACGAACACCGGGGAGCTGTTTTTT. It yields the protein CASSLTTGTNTGELFF.